Included here is one T cell receptor beta chain sequence, with context. This clonotype is identified as large (0.1 to 1%). There are no base qualities to consult, and no much larger clone falls within one base. The germline V gene yields SGHRS for CDR1 and YFSETQ for CDR2. From the cysteine through the phenylalanine, the CDR3 covers 18 amino acids. CDR3 DNA is the only sequence kept; it has 54 bases, read in frame from the first base. V was cut back by 0 bases and J by 3 bases, leaving a gap of 16 bases between them. After labeling with CellTrace CFSE, PBMCs were cultured for six to seven days in RPMI containing about 8% human serum along with peptide pools, each at 1 ug/mL. Unfixed proliferating CD4 T cells were sorted on a BD FACSAria as live CD56-CD19-CD16-CD3+CD4+ CFSE-low cells. Enrolled adults were healthy and seronegative for ZIKV, JEV, YFV, DENV and WNV by microneutralization screening. Samples came from a phase 1, double-blinded, randomized, placebo-controlled trial of an alum-adjuvanted Zika purified-inactivated virus (ZPIV) vaccine. Peripheral blood mononuclear cells were isolated using a standard procedure and then kept frozen in liquid nitrogen until they were used.

The data originate from a study of Japanese encephalitis immunity and Zika vaccine responses (TCRdb year 2021). About the full investigation: The included participants were given three 5.0 ug doses of alum-adjuvanted ZPIV at weeks 0, 4 and 28. Some 12 participants were given two doses of JEV vaccine (IXIARO) 28 days apart, two to three months before the first ZPIV dose. Some eleven participants received one dose of YFV vaccine (YF-VAX) before ZPIV, and several participants were flavivirus-naive. For TCR sequencing, six representative participants were chosen from each pre-vaccination group, with samples at week 0 (after pre-vaccination, before ZPIV) and week 52. In addition, the TCR repertoires of a few flavivirus-naive individuals were analyzed at weeks 2, 6 and 52 after ZPIV vaccination began. The stimulations used peptide pools from ZIKV structural proteins divided into flavivirus-conserved and non-conserved sets, or JEV or YFV peptides that matched the pre-vaccination. The ZIKV peptides, 15-mers that overlapped by 11 residues, were chosen for containing NetMHCpan/NetMHCII-predicted epitopes with affinity below 50 nM. The study tested whether prior Japanese encephalitis virus (JEV) or yellow fever virus (YFV) vaccination shaped CD4 T cell responses to the Zika vaccine.

Receptors were amplified or captured by 5' RACE. Before sequencing, the TCRbeta libraries were pooled in proportion to the number of cells sorted for each library. Total RNA from sorted cells was extracted with RNAzol RT, and cDNA was made with an oligo(dT) primer and a template-switching oligo. The TCRbeta V-CDR3-J region was PCR-amplified with Kapa HiFi using a SMARTer oligo primer and a TCRbeta constant-region primer. Illumina adaptors and sample-specific index barcodes were added in a second PCR, with HighPrep bead cleanup and a Bioanalyzer check confirming a band of roughly 650 bp. Libraries were sequenced on an Illumina MiSeq with 2x151 bp paired-end reads. In the authors' own workflow: An in-house Java program demultiplexed the reads, and MiXCR assigned TCRbeta annotations and counted clonotypes. Repertoire overlap was assessed with Morisita-Horn indices from the R package vegan, and UPGMA clustering and Circos plots of recurring clonotypes were generated. Shannon diversity and richness were normalized to the highest possible value given the input cell numbers, yielding values from 0 to 1. CDR3beta sequences were aligned with MUSCLE, distances computed with SeqinR, and multidimensional scaling plotted in R. TCRdb handled the public reads itself, with Q25 trimming in fastp and clone calling in MiXCR, and kept productive beta chains. Each entry is one CDR3 protein sequence, shown with its most common DNA and genes. In this record, the V and J calls reflect TCRdb's handling and not the investigators' own analysis. Here the sample has approximately 280 distinct CDR3 sequences; over 1.3% occur a single time. The biggest ten clones account for about 30% of the sample.

Overall results and qualifications from the work: The analysis covered only a subset of trial participants who had three doses and adequate samples, rather than the whole vaccinated cohort. Samples were clustered by participant, with no similarity observed between individuals, suggesting that no public TCRs were detected. Peptide-pool deconvolution was not performed because of sample size limitations, and consequently the individual peptides driving cross-reactive responses were not identified. In JEV-pre-vaccinated donors, the repertoire richness of CD4 T cells responding to conserved ZIKV epitopes dropped significantly after ZPIV. Repertoire similarity across time-points and stimulations was higher in JEV-pre-vaccinated donors than in YFV-pre-vaccinated donors, indicating more clonotypes shared between ZIKV and JEV stimulation. CD8 T cell responses of very low magnitude were detected against ZIKV peptide pools and were observed in only a few individuals.

The material was antigen-activated CD4+ T cells from blood, cultured, obtained during a Zika inactivated vaccine study. This receptor was taken from an adult woman who received an inactivated Zika virus vaccine. The receptor chain draws on TRBV5-1 and TRBJ1-6, and possibly TRBD1, on 6 matching bases. The CDR3 region has the sequence CASSLARDKYDYNSPLHF. DNA sequence: TGCGCCAGCAGCTTGGCCCGGGACAAATACGACTATAATTCACCCCTCCACTTT.